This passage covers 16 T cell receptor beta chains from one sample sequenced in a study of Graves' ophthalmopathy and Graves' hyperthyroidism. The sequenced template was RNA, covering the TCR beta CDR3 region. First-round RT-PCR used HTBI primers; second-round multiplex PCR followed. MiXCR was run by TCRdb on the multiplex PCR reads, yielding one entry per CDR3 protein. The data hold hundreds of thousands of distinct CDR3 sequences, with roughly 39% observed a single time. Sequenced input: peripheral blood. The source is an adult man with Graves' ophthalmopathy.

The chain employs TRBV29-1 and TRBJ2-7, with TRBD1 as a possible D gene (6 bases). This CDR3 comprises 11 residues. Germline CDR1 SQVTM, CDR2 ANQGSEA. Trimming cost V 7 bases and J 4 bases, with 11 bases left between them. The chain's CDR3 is CSGRGGYEQYF. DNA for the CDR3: TGCAGCGGCAGGGGCGGGTACGAGCAGTACTTC.

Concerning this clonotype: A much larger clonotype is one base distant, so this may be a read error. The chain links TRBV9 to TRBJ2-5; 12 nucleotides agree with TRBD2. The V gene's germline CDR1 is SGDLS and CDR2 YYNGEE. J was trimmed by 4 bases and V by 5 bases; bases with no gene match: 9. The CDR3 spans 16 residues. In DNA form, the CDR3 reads TGTGCCAGCAGGCCGGGACTAGCGGGTACTAGAGAGACCCAGTACTTC. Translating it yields CASRPGLAGTRETQYF. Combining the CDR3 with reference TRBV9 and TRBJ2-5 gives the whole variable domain DSGVTQTPKHLITATGQRVTLRCSPRSGDLSVYWYQQSLDQGLQFLIQYYNGEERAKGNILERFSAQQFPDLHSELNLSSLELGDSALYFCASRPGLAGTRETQYFGPGTRLLVL.

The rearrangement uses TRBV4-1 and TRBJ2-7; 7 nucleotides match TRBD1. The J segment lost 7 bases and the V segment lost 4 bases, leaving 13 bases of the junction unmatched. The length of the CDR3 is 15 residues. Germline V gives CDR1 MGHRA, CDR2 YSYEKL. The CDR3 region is CASSPTGARKFEQYF. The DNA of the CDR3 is TGCGCCAGCAGCCCAACAGGGGCCCGGAAGTTTGAGCAGTACTTC.

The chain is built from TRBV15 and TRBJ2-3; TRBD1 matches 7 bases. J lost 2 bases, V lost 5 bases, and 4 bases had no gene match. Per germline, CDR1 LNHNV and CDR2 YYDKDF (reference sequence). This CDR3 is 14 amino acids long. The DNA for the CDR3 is TGTGCCACCAGCGACAGGGTCTTCACAGATACGCAGTATTTT. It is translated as CATSDRVFTDTQYF.

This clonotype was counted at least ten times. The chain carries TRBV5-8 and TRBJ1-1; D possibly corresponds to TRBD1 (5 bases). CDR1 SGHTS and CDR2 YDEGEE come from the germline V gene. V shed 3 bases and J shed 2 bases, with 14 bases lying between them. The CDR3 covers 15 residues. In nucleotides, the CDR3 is TGTGCCAGCAGCTGGGGCAATCAGGGCAACACTGAAGCTTTCTTT. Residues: CASSWGNQGNTEAFF.

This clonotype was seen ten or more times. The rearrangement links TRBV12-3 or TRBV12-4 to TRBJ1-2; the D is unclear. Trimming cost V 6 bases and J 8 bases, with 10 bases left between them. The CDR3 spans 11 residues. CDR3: CASRDNSGYTF. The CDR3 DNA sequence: TGTGCCAGCAGAGACAACAGCGGCTACACCTTC.

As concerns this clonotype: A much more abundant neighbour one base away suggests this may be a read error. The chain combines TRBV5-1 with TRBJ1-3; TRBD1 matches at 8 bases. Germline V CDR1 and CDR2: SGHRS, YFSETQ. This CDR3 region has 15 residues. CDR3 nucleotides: TGCGCCAGCAGCGGGCAGGGGGCCTCTGGAAGCACCATATATTTT. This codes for CASSGQGASGSTIYF.

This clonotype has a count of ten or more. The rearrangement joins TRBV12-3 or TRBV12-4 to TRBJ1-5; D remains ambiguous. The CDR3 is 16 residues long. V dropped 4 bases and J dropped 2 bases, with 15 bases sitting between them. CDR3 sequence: CASSYLRDVGNQPQHF. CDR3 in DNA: TGTGCCAGCAGTTATTTGAGGGATGTAGGCAATCAGCCCCAGCATTTT.

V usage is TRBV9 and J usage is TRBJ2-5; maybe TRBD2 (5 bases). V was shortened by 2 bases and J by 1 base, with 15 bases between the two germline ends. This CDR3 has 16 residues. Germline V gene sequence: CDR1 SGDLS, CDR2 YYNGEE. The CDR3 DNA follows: TGTGCCAGCAGCGTGGGAGAACACGTACCCCAAGAGACCCAGTACTTC. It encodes CASSVGEHVPQETQYF. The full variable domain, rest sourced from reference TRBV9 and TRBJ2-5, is DSGVTQTPKHLITATGQRVTLRCSPRSGDLSVYWYQQSLDQGLQFLIQYYNGEERAKGNILERFSAQQFPDLHSELNLSSLELGDSALYFCASSVGEHVPQETQYFGPGTRLLVL.

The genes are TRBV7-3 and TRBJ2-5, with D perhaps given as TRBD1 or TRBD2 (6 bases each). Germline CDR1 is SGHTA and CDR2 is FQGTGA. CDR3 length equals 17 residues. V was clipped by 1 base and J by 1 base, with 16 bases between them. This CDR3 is CASSLKFVGGPQETQYF. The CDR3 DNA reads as TGTGCCAGCAGCTTAAAATTCGTAGGGGGGCCCCAAGAGACCCAGTACTTC.

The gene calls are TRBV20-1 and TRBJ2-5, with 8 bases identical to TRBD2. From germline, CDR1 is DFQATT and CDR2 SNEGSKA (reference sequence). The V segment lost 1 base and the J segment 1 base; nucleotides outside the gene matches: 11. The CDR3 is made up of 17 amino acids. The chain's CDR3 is CSARGPEVSGAQETQYF. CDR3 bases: TGCAGTGCTAGAGGTCCCGAGGTTAGCGGGGCCCAAGAGACCCAGTACTTC.

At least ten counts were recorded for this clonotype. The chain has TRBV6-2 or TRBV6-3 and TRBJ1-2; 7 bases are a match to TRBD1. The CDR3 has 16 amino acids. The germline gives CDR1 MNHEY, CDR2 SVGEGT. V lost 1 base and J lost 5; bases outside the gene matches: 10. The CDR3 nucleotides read TGTGCCAGCAGTTACTTCGGACAGGCGAGACCATATGGCTACACCTTC. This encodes CASSYFGQARPYGYTF.

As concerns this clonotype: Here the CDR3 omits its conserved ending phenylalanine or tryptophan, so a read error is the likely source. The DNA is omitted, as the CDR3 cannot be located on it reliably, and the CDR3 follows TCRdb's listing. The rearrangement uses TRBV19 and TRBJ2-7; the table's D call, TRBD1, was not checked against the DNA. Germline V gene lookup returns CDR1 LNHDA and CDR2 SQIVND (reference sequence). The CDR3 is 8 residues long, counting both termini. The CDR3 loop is CASSVHRD.

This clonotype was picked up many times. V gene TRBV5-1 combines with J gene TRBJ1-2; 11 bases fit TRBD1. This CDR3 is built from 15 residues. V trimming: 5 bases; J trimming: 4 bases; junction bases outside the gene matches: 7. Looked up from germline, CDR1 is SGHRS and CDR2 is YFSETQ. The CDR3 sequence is CASRRTGGSVYGYTF. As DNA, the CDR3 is TGCGCCAGCAGGAGGACAGGGGGCAGCGTCTATGGCTACACCTTC.

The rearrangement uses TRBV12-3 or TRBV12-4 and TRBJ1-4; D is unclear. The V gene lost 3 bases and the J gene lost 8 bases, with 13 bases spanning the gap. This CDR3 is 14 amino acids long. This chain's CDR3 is CASSFQGLFEKLFF. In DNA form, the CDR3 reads TGTGCCAGCAGTTTTCAAGGGTTGTTCGAAAAACTGTTTTTT.

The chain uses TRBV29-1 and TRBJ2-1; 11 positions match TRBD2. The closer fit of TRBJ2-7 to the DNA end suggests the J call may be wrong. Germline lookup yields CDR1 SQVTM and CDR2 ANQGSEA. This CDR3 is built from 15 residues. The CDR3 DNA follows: TGCAGCGTCGGGGGAGGGACTAGCGGCTACAATGAGCAGTACTTC. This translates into CSVGGGTSGYNEQYF.